Sequencing of this TCR beta chain was carried out in a study of T cell changes during pregnancy in multiple sclerosis. Sequencing was performed with immunoSEQ multiplex PCR; in TCRdb, only in-frame clones are kept and a portion is missing. The profile shows tens of thousands of clones, approximately 90% of them singletons. Germline V gene lookup returns CDR1 LGHNA and CDR2 YSLEER. CDR3 length: 15 residues. With 5 bases removed from V and 0 bases from J, the gap between germline ends came to 11 bases. The chain recombines TRBV4-3 with TRBJ2-1; possibly TRBD2 for D (5 bases). The source material was peripheral blood, sampled in the first trimester of pregnancy. The TCR comes from a female donor with multiple sclerosis, enrolled in a pregnancy study. The CDR3 DNA is TGCGCCAGCAGCGGAGGCCTCGTCTCCTACAATGAGCAGTTCTTC. It specifies CASSGGLVSYNEQFF.